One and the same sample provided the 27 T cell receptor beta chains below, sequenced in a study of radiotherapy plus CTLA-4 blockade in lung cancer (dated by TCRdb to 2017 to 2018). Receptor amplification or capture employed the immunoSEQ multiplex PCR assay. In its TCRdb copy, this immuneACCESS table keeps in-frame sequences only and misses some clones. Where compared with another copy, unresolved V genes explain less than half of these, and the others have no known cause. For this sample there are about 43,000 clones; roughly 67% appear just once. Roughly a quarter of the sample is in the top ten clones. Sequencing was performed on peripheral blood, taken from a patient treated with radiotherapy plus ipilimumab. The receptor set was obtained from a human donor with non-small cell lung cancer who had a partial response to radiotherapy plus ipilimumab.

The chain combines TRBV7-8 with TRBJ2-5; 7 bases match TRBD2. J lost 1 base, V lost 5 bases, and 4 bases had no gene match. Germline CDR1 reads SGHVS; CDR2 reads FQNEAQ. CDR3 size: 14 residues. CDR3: CASSAGTTQETQYF. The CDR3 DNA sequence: TGTGCCAGCAGCGCCGGGACTACCCAAGAGACCCAGTACTTC.

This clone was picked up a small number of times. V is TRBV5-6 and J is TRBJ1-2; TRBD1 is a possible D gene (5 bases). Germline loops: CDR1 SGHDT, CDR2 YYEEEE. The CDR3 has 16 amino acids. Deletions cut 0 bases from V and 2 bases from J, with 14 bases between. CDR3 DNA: TGTGCCAGCAGCTTGGGGGGGGAGGGCACGAACTATGGCTACACCTTC. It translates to CASSLGGEGTNYGYTF.

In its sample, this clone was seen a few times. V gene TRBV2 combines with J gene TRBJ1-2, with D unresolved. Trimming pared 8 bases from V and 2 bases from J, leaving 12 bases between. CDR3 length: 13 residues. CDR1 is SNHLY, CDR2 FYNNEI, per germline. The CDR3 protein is CASLFGGNYGYTF. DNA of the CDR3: TGTGCCAGCCTCTTCGGAGGGAACTATGGCTACACCTTC. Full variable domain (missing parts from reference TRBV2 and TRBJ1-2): EPEVTQTPSHQVTQMGQEVILRCVPISNHLYFYWYRQILGQKVEFLVSFYNNEISEKSEIFDDQFSVERPDGSNFTLKIRSTKLEDSAMYFCASLFGGNYGYTFGSGTRLTVV.

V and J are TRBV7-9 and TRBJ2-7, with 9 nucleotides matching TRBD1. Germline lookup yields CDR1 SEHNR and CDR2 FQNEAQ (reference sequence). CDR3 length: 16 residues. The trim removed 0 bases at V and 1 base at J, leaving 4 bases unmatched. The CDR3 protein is CASSLAPGQGSYEQYF. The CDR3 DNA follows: TGTGCCAGCAGCTTAGCCCCGGGACAGGGATCCTACGAGCAGTACTTC.

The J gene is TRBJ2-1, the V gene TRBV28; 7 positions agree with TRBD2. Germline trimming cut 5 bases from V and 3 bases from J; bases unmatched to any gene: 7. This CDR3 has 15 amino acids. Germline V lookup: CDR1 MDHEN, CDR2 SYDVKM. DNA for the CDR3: TGTGCCAGCAGTCGTTGGGGGGGGTACTACAATGAGCAGTTCTTC. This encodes CASSRWGGYYNEQFF. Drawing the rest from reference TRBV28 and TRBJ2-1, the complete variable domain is DVKVTQSSRYLVKRTGEKVFLECVQDMDHENMFWYRQDPGLGLRLIYFSYDVKMKEKGDIPEGYSVSREKKERFSLILESASTNQTSMYLCASSRWGGYYNEQFFGPGTRLTVL.

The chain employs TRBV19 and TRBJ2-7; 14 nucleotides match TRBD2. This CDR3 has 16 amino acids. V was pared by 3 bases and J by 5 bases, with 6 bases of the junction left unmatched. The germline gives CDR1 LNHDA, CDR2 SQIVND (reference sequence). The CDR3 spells CASSISPGLAGDEQYF. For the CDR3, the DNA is TGTGCCAGTAGTATTAGTCCGGGACTAGCGGGAGACGAGCAGTACTTC.

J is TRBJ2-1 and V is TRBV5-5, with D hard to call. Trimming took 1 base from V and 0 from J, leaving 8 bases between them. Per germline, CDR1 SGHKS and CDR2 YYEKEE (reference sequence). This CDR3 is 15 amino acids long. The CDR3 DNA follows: TGTGCCAGCAGCTTGAAGCCTCCCTCCTACAATGAGCAGTTCTTC. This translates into CASSLKPPSYNEQFF.

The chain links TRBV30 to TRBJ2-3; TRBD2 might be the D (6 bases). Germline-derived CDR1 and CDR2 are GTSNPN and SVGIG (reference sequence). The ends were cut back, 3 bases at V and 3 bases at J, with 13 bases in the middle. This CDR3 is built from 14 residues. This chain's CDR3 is CAWSGGRSTDTQYF. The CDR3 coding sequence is TGTGCCTGGAGCGGGGGAAGGTCGACAGATACGCAGTATTTT.

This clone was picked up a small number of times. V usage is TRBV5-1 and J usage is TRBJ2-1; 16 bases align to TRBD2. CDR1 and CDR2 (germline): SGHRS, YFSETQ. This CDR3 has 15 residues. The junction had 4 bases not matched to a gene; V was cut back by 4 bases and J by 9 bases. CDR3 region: CASSGGLAGGSEQFF. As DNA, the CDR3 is TGCGCCAGCAGCGGGGGACTAGCGGGGGGGAGTGAGCAGTTCTTC.

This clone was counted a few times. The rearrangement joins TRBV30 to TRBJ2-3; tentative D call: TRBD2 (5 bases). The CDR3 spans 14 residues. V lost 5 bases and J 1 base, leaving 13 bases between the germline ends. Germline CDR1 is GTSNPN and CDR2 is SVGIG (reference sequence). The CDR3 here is CAWGPNGGTDTQYF. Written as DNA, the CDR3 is TGTGCCTGGGGACCCAACGGGGGCACAGATACGCAGTATTTT.

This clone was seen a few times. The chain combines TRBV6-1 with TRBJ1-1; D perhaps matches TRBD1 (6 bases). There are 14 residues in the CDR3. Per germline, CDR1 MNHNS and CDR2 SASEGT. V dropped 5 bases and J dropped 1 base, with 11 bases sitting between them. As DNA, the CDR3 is TGTGCCAGCAGTTGGGGGGGCGCGAACACTGAAGCTTTCTTT. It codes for CASSWGGANTEAFF.

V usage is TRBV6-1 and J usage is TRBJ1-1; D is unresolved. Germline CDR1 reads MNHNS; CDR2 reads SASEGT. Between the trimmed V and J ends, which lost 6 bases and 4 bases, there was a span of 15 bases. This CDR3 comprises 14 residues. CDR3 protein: CASSPRGSATEAFF. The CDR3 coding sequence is TGTGCCAGCAGCCCGAGAGGGTCGGCCACTGAAGCTTTCTTT.

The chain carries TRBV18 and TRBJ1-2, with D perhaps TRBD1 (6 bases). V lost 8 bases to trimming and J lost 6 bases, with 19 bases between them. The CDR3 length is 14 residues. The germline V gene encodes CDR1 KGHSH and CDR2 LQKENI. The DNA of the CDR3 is TGTGCCAGCGACACCGGACAGACGGTTAATGGCTACACCTTC. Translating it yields CASDTGQTVNGYTF.

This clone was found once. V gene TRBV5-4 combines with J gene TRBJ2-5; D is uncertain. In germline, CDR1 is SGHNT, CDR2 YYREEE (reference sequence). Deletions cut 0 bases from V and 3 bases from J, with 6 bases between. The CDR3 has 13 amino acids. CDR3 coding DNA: TGTGCCAGCAGCTTGGCCCTAGAAGAGACCCAGTACTTC. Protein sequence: CASSLALEETQYF.

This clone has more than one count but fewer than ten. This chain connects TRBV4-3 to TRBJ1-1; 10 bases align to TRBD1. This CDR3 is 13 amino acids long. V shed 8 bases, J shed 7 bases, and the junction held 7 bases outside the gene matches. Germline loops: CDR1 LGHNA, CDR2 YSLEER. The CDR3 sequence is CASGRDRGGEAFF. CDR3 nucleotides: TGCGCCAGCGGAAGGGACAGGGGAGGTGAAGCTTTCTTT.

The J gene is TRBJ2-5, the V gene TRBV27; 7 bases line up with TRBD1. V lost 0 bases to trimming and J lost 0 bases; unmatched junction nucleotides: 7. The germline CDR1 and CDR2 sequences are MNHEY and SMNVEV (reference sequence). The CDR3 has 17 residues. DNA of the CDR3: TGTGCCAGCAGTTTATCTATTGGGGACAGCAACCAAGAGACCCAGTACTTC. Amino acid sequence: CASSLSIGDSNQETQYF.

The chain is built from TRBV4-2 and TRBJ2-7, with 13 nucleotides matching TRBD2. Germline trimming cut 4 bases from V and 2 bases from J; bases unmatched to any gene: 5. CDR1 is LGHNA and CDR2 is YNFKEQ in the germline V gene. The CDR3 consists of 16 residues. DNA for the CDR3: TGTGCCAGCAGCCCCGGACTAGCGGGAGTAACCTACGAGCAGTACTTC. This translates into CASSPGLAGVTYEQYF.

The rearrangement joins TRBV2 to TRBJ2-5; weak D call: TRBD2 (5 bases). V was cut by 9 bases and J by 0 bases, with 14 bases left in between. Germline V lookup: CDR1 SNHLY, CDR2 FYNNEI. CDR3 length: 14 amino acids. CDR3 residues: CASRFREYQETQYF. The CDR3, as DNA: TGTGCCAGTCGATTCCGGGAATACCAAGAGACCCAGTACTTC. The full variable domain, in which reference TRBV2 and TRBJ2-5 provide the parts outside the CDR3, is EPEVTQTPSHQVTQMGQEVILRCVPISNHLYFYWYRQILGQKVEFLVSFYNNEISEKSEIFDDQFSVERPDGSNFTLKIRSTKLEDSAMYFCASRFREYQETQYFGPGTRLLVL.

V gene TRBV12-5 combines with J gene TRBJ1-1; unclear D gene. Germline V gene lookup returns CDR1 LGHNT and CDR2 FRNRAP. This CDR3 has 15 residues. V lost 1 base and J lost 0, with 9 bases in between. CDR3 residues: CASGLAGSMNTEAFF. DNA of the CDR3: TGTGCTAGTGGTTTGGCGGGGTCCATGAACACTGAAGCTTTCTTT.

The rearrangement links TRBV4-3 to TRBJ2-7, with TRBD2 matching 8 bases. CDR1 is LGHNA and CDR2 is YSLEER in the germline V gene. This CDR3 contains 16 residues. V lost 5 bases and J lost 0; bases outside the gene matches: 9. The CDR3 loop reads CASSYSSGGSSYEQYF. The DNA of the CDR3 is TGCGCCAGCAGCTACTCGTCGGGAGGGAGCTCCTACGAGCAGTACTTC.

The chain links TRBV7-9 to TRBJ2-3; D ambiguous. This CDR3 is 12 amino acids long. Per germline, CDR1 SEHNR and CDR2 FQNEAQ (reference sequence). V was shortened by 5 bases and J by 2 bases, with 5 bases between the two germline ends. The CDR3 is CASSLFTDTQYF. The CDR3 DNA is TGTGCCAGCAGCCTATTCACAGATACGCAGTATTTT.

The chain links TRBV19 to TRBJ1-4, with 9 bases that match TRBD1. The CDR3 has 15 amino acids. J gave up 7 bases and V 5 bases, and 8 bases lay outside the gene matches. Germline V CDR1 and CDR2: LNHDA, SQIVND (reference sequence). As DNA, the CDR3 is TGTGCCAGTAGTCTACCACAGGGGGCGAGTGAAAAACTGTTTTTT. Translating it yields CASSLPQGASEKLFF.

The CDR3 region is CASSQAQGEAFF. CDR3 DNA sequence: TGTGCCAGCAGCCAAGCACAGGGTGAAGCTTTCTTT. The chain uses TRBV14 and TRBJ1-1, with D maybe TRBD1 (6 bases). V lost 1 base and J 7 bases, leaving 7 bases between the germline ends. Germline lookup yields CDR1 SGHDN and CDR2 FVKESK. This CDR3 is 12 amino acids long.

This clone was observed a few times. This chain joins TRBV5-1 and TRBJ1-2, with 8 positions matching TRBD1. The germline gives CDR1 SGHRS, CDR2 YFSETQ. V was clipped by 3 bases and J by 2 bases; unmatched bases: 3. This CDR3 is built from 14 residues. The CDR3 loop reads CASSSQGVNYGYTF. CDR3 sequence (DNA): TGCGCCAGCAGCTCACAGGGGGTCAACTATGGCTACACCTTC. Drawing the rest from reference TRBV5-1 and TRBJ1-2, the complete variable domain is KAGVTQTPRYLIKTRGQQVTLSCSPISGHRSVSWYQQTPGQGLQFLFEYFSETQRNKGNFPGRFSGRQFSNSRSEMNVSTLELGDSALYLCASSSQGVNYGYTFGSGTRLTVV.

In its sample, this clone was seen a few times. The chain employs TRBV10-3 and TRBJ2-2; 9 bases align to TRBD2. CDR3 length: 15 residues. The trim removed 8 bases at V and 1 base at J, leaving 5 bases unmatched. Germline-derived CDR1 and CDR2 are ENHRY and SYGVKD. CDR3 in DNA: TGTGCCATCGAAGGAGCGGGGGGGAACACCGGGGAGCTGTTTTTT. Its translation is CAIEGAGGNTGELFF.

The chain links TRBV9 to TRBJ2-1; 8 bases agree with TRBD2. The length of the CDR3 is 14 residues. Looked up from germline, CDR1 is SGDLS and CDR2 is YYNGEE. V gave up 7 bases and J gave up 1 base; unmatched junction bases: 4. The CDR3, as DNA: TGTGCCAGCGGGGGCGGGGGGTCCTACAATGAGCAGTTCTTC. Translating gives CASGGGGSYNEQFF.

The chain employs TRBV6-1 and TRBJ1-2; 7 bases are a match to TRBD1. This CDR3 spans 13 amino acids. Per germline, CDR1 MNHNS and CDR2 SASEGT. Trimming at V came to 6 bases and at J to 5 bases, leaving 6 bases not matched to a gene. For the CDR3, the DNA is TGTGCCAGCAGACCCGGGACAGCTTATGGCTACACCTTC. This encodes CASRPGTAYGYTF.